This T cell receptor beta chain is from a study of shared clonotypes between healthy human individuals. Study information: Aged between 18 and 49, the donors were a couple of women and a few men. A donor's plate count was three for CD4 naive and three for CD4 memory; CD8 naive had two and CD8 memory one.

The assay was carried out at the deep level. Method: immunoSEQ multiplex PCR; TCRdb's copy keeps in-frame clones and lacks some. The sample records about a million clones, around 80% being singletons. This CDR3 is 19 amino acids long. CDR1 is SGHRS and CDR2 is YFSETQ in the germline V gene. V was pared by 2 bases and J by 7 bases, with 18 bases of the junction left unmatched. Study conclusions and caveats: Expectations were that clonotype sharing among donors would be affected by sequencing depth.

This clone has a single count. Its antigen remains unidentified. The sequence derives from a man between 18 and 35 years old in good health. Specimen: memory CD4+ T cells sorted from blood. The subset denotes: CD45RA-negative fraction. The rearrangement links TRBV5-1 to TRBJ2-2, with 9 nucleotides matching TRBD1. CDR3 sequence (DNA): TGCGCCAGCAGCTTCCCGAGGGACAGGGAATCAATAAGCTTCGGGGAGCTGTTTTTT. Translation gives CASSFPRDRESISFGELFF. Filled out from reference TRBV5-1 and TRBJ2-2, the complete variable domain reads KAGVTQTPRYLIKTRGQQVTLSCSPISGHRSVSWYQQTPGQGLQFLFEYFSETQRNKGNFPGRFSGRQFSNSRSEMNVSTLELGDSALYLCASSFPRDRESISFGELFFGEGSRLTVL.